This T cell receptor (beta chain) appears in the sequencing data of a study of CD8 T cells in Susac syndrome. Germline lookup yields CDR1 SGHRS and CDR2 YFSETQ. The CDR3 sequence is 13 residues long. Trimming pared 2 bases from V and 4 bases from J, leaving 9 bases between. RNA, at about 0.5 to 1 ug, was reverse transcribed with random hexamers. An immunoSEQ multiplex PCR amplified TCR beta CDR3 over 54 Vbeta and 13 Jbeta. TCRdb passed the immunoSEQ multiplex PCR reads through MiXCR, listing each CDR3 protein once. This repertoire shows about 84,000 distinct CDR3 sequences, 85% to 95% found once; its top ten account for around 0.31%. From blood CD8+ and CD4+ T cells, the TCR beta chain was sequenced. It was healthy donors who served as the controls, matched for age and sex. The CD8+ and CD4+ T cells were isolated magnetically using a negative isolation approach, whereas the TEMRA cells were enriched by FACS.

V and J are TRBV5-1 and TRBJ1-1; TRBD1 might be the D (6 bases). Sequencing used CD8+ T cells from PBMCs. This sequence originates from a human donor in good health. The CDR3 reads CASSFQGGTEAFF. DNA of the CDR3: TGCGCCAGCAGCTTCCAAGGGGGCACTGAAGCTTTCTTT.